These 27 T cell receptor beta chains came from one sample sequenced in a study of Ad26.COV2.S vaccination and SARS-CoV-2 variants. Treatment defined: some 20 received Ad26.COV2.S at low or high dose, single or two shots; about 5 received placebo; per-sample allocation not given. Specimen acquisition occurred on day 63 following the initial vaccine or placebo injection. The table came from immunoSEQ multiplex PCR; TCRdb's copy has only in-frame clones and leaves some out. The sample yields approximately 360,000 clones, roughly 80% seen once. Sequenced here: peripheral blood, sampled in a trial of Ad26.COV2.S vaccine versus placebo. These receptors were obtained from a person between 18 and 60 years old who received the Ad26.COV2.S COVID-19 vaccine or a placebo.

The chain carries TRBV11-2 and TRBJ2-3; the D gene is possibly TRBD2 (5 bases). Germline V gives CDR1 SGHAT, CDR2 FQNNGV. The CDR3 extends over 15 amino acids. V shed 1 base and J shed 2 bases, with 10 bases lying between them. CDR3 loop: CASSLGGRATDTQYF. CDR3 coding DNA: TGTGCCAGCAGCTTAGGAGGGAGAGCCACAGATACGCAGTATTTT.

CDR3 region: CASTRGGLNTEAFF. The CDR3 region has the DNA TGTGCCAGTACTAGGGGAGGCTTGAACACTGAAGCTTTCTTT. The rearrangement links TRBV19 to TRBJ1-1; tentative D call: TRBD1 (5 bases). The V gene lost 7 bases and the J gene lost 0 bases, with 12 bases spanning the gap. CDR3 length: 14 residues. Germline CDR1 is LNHDA and CDR2 is SQIVND (reference sequence). Full variable domain (remainder filled in from reference TRBV19 and TRBJ1-1): DGGITQSPKYLFRKEGQNVTLSCEQNLNHDAMYWYRQDPGQGLRLIYYSQIVNDFQKGDIAEGYSVSREKKESFPLTVTSAQKNPTAFYLCASTRGGLNTEAFFGQGTRLTVV.

The rearrangement links TRBV3-1 (or the pseudogene TRBV3-2) to TRBJ1-2, with D possibly TRBD1 on 5 matching bases. V lost 4 bases, J lost 4 bases, and 13 bases lay in between. Germline V gene lookup returns CDR1 LGHDT and CDR2 YNNKEL (reference sequence). There are 14 residues in the CDR3. In DNA form, the CDR3 reads TGTGCCAGCAGCCCGATCTGGGACTCCTATGGCTACACCTTC. Translated: CASSPIWDSYGYTF.

This clone occurred once. Here the CDR3 DNA reads TGTGCCAGTAGTAGACGGACAGGGAACTACGAGCAGTACTTC. Its translation: CASSRRTGNYEQYF. This rearrangement joins TRBV19 to TRBJ2-7; 8 bases map to TRBD1. CDR1 and CDR2 from the germline V gene are LNHDA and SQIVND (reference sequence). CDR3 length: 14 residues. V was clipped by 4 bases and J by 3 bases; unmatched bases: 5.

This chain connects TRBV7-3 to TRBJ2-2; 9 bases align to TRBD1. The V gene's germline CDR1 is SGHTA and CDR2 FQGTGA. V lost 6 bases to trimming and J lost 2 bases; unmatched junction nucleotides: 4. The CDR3 extends over 15 amino acids. The CDR3 loop reads CASSRQGGNTGELFF. The CDR3 DNA reads as TGTGCCAGCAGTCGACAGGGGGGCAACACCGGGGAGCTGTTTTTT.

The chain couples TRBV9 to TRBJ2-7; D is tentatively TRBD1 or TRBD2 (5 bases each). Germline CDR1 and CDR2: SGDLS and YYNGEE. Trimming stripped 4 bases from V and 7 bases from J, with 18 bases between. The CDR3 has 14 residues. The CDR3 nucleotides read TGTGCCAGCAGCCCCGGTGTCGGGGCATGGGAGCAGTACTTC. It specifies CASSPGVGAWEQYF.

In this sample, this clone turned up once. This sequence joins TRBV27 and TRBJ2-7; TRBD2 matches at 13 bases. CDR1 and CDR2 (germline): MNHEY, SMNVEV (reference sequence). The CDR3 length is 15 residues. Trimming took 6 bases from V and 1 from J; bases not matched to a gene: 3. The CDR3 spells CASSRLAGGSYEQYF. CDR3 DNA: TGTGCCAGCAGCAGACTAGCGGGAGGTTCCTACGAGCAGTACTTC.

This clone was counted once. The rearrangement links TRBV7-2 to TRBJ2-1; the D gene is possibly TRBD1 (7 bases). CDR3 length: 18 amino acids. V was clipped by 0 bases and J by 3 bases, with 18 bases between them. CDR1 is SGHTA, CDR2 FQGNSA, per germline. The CDR3 DNA reads TGTGCCAGCAGCTTAGCCTTCAACAGGGGAGGCATCTACAATGAGCAGTTCTTC. It encodes CASSLAFNRGGIYNEQFF.

The rearrangement joins TRBV6-4 to TRBJ1-1; D is unresolved. V was shortened by 7 bases and J by 3 bases, with 6 bases between the two germline ends. CDR3 size: 11 residues. Germline lookup yields CDR1 MRHNA and CDR2 SNTAGT. This chain's CDR3 is CASIVHTEAFF. The CDR3 bases are TGTGCCAGCATCGTGCACACTGAAGCTTTCTTT.

The V call is TRBV7-6, the J call TRBJ2-3, with a possible D match to TRBD1 (5 bases). Germline V lookup: CDR1 SGHVS, CDR2 FNYEAQ. This CDR3 has 12 residues. V dropped 4 bases and J dropped 9 bases, with 11 bases sitting between them. CDR3 sequence: CASSSLAGTQYF. The CDR3 DNA sequence: TGTGCCAGCAGCTCGCTTGCAGGGACGCAGTATTTT.

The chain recombines TRBV24-1 with TRBJ1-2, with 9 positions matching TRBD1. There are 13 residues in the CDR3. V gave up 3 bases and J gave up 7 bases; unmatched junction bases: 2. Germline V gene sequence: CDR1 KGHDR, CDR2 SFDVKD. The DNA of the CDR3 is TGTGCCACCAGTGATGGGACAGGGTTTGGCTACACCTTC. The encoded protein is CATSDGTGFGYTF.

On this clone itself: This same CDR3 is encoded by further DNA sequences in the sample. The chain recombines TRBV4-3 with TRBJ1-2; D not certain. V lost 1 base and J lost 5, with 8 bases in between. Germline V gene sequence: CDR1 LGHNA, CDR2 YSLEER. This CDR3 contains 13 residues. The CDR3 DNA follows: TGCGCCAGCAGCCAAGGGGCCGGTTATGGCTACACCTTC. Translated, it gives CASSQGAGYGYTF.

The rearrangement joins TRBV13 to TRBJ2-5; D may be TRBD1 or TRBD2 (5 bases each). The V gene lost 8 bases and the J gene lost 5 bases, with 12 bases spanning the gap. The germline CDR1 and CDR2 sequences are PRHDT and FYEKMQ (reference sequence). CDR3 size: 12 residues. CDR3 DNA sequence: TGTGCCAGCCCACCTGAGGGGGAGACCCAGTACTTC. It yields the protein CASPPEGETQYF.

The rearrangement joins TRBV9 to TRBJ1-1, with a possible D match to TRBD1 (5 bases). V shed 4 bases and J shed 1 base, with 11 bases lying between them. Germline CDR1 is SGDLS and CDR2 is YYNGEE. This CDR3 has 14 residues. CDR3 in amino acids: CASSPGTQNTEAFF. The CDR3 nucleotides read TGTGCCAGCAGCCCCGGGACCCAGAACACTGAAGCTTTCTTT.

The chain uses TRBV12-3 or TRBV12-4 and TRBJ1-1; D unresolved. The CDR3 contains 12 residues. Trimming shortened V by 3 bases and J by 9 bases, and 11 bases separated the two germline ends. Here the CDR3 DNA reads TGTGCCAGCAGTTTCTACGGGCAGCAAGCTTTCTTT. It yields the protein CASSFYGQQAFF.

The chain carries TRBV7-3 and TRBJ2-1, with D hard to call. CDR3 length: 14 residues. Germline V gives CDR1 SGHTA, CDR2 FQGTGA. V was trimmed by 5 bases and J by 6 bases, leaving 14 bases between them. The CDR3 is CASSLSLGLNEQFF. The CDR3 DNA reads as TGTGCCAGCAGCCTAAGTTTAGGCCTCAATGAGCAGTTCTTC.

The chain combines TRBV2 with TRBJ2-1; D might be TRBD2 (5 bases). The CDR3 extends over 12 amino acids. The germline V gene has CDR1 SNHLY and CDR2 FYNNEI. Trimming removed 7 bases from V and 10 bases from J, with 14 bases in between. This CDR3 is CASTGLAYEQFF. The CDR3 DNA reads TGTGCCAGCACCGGACTCGCGTACGAGCAGTTCTTC.

The chain uses TRBV7-6 and TRBJ2-3; D not certain. CDR1 and CDR2 from the germline V gene are SGHVS and FNYEAQ. This CDR3 contains 16 residues. V lost 1 base, J lost 1 base, and 12 bases lay in between. CDR3 DNA: TGTGCCAGCAGCTTAGATGCTGGACCACGCACAGATACGCAGTATTTT. Protein product: CASSLDAGPRTDTQYF.

The chain is built from TRBV9 and TRBJ2-1, with 8 bases matching TRBD2. The CDR3 runs 12 residues. CDR1 is SGDLS and CDR2 is YYNGEE in the germline V gene. V dropped 3 bases and J dropped 7; count of bases not matched to a gene: 0. The CDR3 here is CASSAGGNEQFF. The CDR3 DNA sequence: TGTGCCAGCAGCGCGGGAGGGAATGAGCAGTTCTTC.

The rearrangement joins TRBV6-4 to TRBJ1-3; D remains unclear. This CDR3 spans 12 amino acids. Trimming took off 4 bases at V and 4 bases at J, with 5 bases between the two ends. Germline V gene data show CDR1 as MRHNA and CDR2 as SNTAGT. The CDR3 DNA follows: TGTGCCAGCAGTGCCCCCGGAAACACCATATATTTT. This gives the protein CASSAPGNTIYF.

The chain is built from TRBV18 and TRBJ1-4; no firm D call. Looked up from germline, CDR1 is KGHSH and CDR2 is LQKENI. This CDR3 has 15 residues. V was trimmed by 0 bases and J by 3 bases, leaving 8 bases between them. The CDR3 sequence is CASSPPTEPNEKLFF. The CDR3 DNA is TGTGCCAGCTCACCACCTACAGAACCTAATGAAAAACTGTTTTTT.

This clone was seen only once. This chain uses TRBV4-1 with TRBJ1-6; D gene ambiguous. Trimming removed 1 base at V and 10 bases at J, with 20 bases between. The CDR3 consists of 17 residues. Germline loops: CDR1 MGHRA, CDR2 YSYEKL. The CDR3 bases are TGCGCCAGCAGCCAAGGTATAGGGCGAAGCCTATTCTCACCCCTCCACTTT. Its translation is CASSQGIGRSLFSPLHF.

V and J are TRBV27 and TRBJ2-7; TRBD1 matches at 10 bases. This CDR3 region has 15 residues. Germline trimming cut 4 bases from V and 5 bases from J; bases unmatched to any gene: 8. Germline V gene data show CDR1 as MNHEY and CDR2 as SMNVEV (reference sequence). The CDR3 nucleotides are TGTGCCAGCAGTTCTAGCCGGGACAGGGGACACGAGCAGTACTTC. It encodes CASSSSRDRGHEQYF.

The V and J genes are TRBV4-2 and TRBJ1-5, with D unclear. CDR3 length: 17 residues. V lost 0 bases and J 0 bases, leaving 12 bases between the germline ends. Per the germline V gene, CDR1 is LGHNA and CDR2 is YNFKEQ. The CDR3 is CASSQDGRRDSNQPQHF. CDR3 DNA sequence: TGTGCCAGCAGCCAAGACGGAAGGAGGGATAGCAATCAGCCCCAGCATTTT.

In its sample, this clone was seen a few times. The chain carries TRBV4-3 and TRBJ2-3, with D tentatively TRBD2 (7 bases). From germline, CDR1 is LGHNA and CDR2 YSLEER. The CDR3 runs 15 residues. Trimming took 0 bases from V and 10 from J, leaving 17 bases between them. DNA of the CDR3: TGCGCCAGCAGCCAAGAAGGACTTCCGGGGGGCCCGCAGTATTTT. As protein: CASSQEGLPGGPQYF.

This rearrangement joins TRBV18 to TRBJ2-1; 11 nucleotides line up with TRBD2. The CDR3 is 14 amino acids. V shed 4 bases, J shed 10 bases, and the junction held 6 bases outside the gene matches. Germline V gene lookup returns CDR1 KGHSH and CDR2 LQKENI. The CDR3 is CASSQLAGEGEQFF. CDR3 nucleotides: TGTGCCAGCTCACAACTAGCGGGAGAAGGAGAGCAGTTCTTC.

This clone was seen a few times. The chain couples TRBV24-1 to TRBJ1-2; 8 positions match TRBD1. The V gene end was trimmed by 3 bases and the J gene end by 2 bases; junction bases not matched to a gene: 4. Germline V gene sequence: CDR1 KGHDR, CDR2 SFDVKD. The CDR3 length is 15 residues. The CDR3 is CATSDDDRGNYGYTF. The CDR3, as DNA: TGTGCCACCAGTGATGACGACAGGGGAAACTATGGCTACACCTTC.